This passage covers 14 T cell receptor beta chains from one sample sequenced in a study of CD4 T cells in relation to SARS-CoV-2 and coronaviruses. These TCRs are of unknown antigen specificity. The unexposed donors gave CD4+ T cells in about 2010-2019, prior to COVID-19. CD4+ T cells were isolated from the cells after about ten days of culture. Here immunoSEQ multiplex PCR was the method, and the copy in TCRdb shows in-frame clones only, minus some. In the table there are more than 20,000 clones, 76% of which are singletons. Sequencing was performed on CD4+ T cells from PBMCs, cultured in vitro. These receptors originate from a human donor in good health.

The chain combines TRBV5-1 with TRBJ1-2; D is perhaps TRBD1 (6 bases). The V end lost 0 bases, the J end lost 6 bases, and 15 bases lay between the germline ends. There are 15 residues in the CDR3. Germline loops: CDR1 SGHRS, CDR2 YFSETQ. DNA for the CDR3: TGCGCCAGCAGCTTGGGAACAGGGCTATGGAATGGCTACACCTTC. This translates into CASSLGTGLWNGYTF.

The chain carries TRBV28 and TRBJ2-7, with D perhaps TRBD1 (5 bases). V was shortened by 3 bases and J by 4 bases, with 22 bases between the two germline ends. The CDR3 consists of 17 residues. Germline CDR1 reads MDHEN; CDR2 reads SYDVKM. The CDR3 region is CASSFPPSRTRFYEQYF. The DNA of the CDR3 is TGTGCCAGCAGTTTCCCCCCCTCCAGGACAAGGTTTTACGAGCAGTACTTC.

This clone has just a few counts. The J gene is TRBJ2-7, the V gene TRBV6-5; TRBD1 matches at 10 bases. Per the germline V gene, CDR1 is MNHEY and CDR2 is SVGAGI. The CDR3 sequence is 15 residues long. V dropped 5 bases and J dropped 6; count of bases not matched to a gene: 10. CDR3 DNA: TGTGCCAGCAGTAAAAAACCGGGACAGGGGTCCGAGCAGTACTTC. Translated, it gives CASSKKPGQGSEQYF.

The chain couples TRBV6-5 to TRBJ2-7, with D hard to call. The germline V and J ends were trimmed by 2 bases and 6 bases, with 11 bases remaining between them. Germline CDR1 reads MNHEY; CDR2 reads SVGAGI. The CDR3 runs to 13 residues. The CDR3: CASSYGVTFEQYF. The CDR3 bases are TGTGCCAGCAGTTACGGGGTGACCTTCGAGCAGTACTTC.

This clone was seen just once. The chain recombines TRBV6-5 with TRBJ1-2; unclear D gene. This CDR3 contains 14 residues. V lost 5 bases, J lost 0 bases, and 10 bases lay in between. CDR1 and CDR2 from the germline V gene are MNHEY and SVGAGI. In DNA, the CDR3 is TGTGCCAGCAGTATGGACGGAGCTAACTATGGCTACACCTTC. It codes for CASSMDGANYGYTF.

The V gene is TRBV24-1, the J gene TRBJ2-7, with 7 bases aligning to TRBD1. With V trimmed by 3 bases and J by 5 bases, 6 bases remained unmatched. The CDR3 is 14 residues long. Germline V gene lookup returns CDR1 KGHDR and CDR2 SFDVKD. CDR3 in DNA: TGTGCCACCAGTGATGGGACAGTGGCGGACGAGCAGTACTTC. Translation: CATSDGTVADEQYF.

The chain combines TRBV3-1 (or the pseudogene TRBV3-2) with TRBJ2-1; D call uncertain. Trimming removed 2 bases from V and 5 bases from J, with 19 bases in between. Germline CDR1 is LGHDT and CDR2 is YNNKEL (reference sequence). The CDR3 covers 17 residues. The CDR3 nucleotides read TGTGCCAGCAGCCAATACGGGCGGACCCAGCAAAACAATGAGCAGTTCTTC. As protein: CASSQYGRTQQNNEQFF.

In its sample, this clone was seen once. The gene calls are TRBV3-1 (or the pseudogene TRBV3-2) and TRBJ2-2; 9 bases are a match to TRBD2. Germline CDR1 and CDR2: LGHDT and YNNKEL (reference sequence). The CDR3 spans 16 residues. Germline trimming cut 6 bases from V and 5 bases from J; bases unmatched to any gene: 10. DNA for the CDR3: TGTGCCAGCAGTCCCCGGGCCCTAGCGGGAACCGGGGAGCTGTTTTTT. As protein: CASSPRALAGTGELFF.

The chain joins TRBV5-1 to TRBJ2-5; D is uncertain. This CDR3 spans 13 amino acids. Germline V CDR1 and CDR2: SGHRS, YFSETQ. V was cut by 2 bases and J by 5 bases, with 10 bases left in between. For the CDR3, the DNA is TGCGCCAGCAGCTTAACCCCTACCGAGACCCAGTACTTC. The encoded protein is CASSLTPTETQYF.

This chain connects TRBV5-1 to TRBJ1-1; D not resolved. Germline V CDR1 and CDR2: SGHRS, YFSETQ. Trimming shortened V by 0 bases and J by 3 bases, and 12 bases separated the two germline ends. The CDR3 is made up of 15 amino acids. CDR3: CASSLEPGPDTEAFF. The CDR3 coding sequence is TGCGCCAGCAGCTTGGAACCGGGCCCGGACACTGAAGCTTTCTTT.

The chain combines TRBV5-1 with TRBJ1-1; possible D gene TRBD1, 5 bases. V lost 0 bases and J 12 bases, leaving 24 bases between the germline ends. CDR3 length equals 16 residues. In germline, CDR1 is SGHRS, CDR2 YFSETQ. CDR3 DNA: TGCGCCAGCAGCTTGGAAGGAGGGGCCGCGTCCCGGGGGACTTTCTTT. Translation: CASSLEGGAASRGTFF.

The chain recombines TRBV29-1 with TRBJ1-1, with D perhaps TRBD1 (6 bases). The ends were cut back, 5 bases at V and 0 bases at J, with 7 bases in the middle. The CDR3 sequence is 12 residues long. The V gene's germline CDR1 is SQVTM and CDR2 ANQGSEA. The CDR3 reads CSVYRVNTEAFF. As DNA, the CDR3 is TGCAGCGTTTACAGGGTGAACACTGAAGCTTTCTTT.

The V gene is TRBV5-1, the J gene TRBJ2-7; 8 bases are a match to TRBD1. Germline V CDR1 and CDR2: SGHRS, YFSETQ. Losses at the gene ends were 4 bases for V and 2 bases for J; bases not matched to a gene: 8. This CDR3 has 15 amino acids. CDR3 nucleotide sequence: TGCGCCAGCAGCGTCGGACAGGGATGGACCTACGAGCAGTACTTC. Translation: CASSVGQGWTYEQYF. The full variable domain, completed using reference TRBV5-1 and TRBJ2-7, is KAGVTQTPRYLIKTRGQQVTLSCSPISGHRSVSWYQQTPGQGLQFLFEYFSETQRNKGNFPGRFSGRQFSNSRSEMNVSTLELGDSALYLCASSVGQGWTYEQYFGPGTRLTVT.

The CDR3 here is CASSYLEATNEKLFF. The CDR3 bases are TGTGCCAGCAGTTACTTGGAAGCAACTAATGAAAAACTGTTTTTT. V gene TRBV6-5 combines with J gene TRBJ1-4, with D unclear. The germline V gene has CDR1 MNHEY and CDR2 SVGAGI. V dropped 1 base and J dropped 0 bases, with 6 bases sitting between them. The CDR3 covers 15 residues.